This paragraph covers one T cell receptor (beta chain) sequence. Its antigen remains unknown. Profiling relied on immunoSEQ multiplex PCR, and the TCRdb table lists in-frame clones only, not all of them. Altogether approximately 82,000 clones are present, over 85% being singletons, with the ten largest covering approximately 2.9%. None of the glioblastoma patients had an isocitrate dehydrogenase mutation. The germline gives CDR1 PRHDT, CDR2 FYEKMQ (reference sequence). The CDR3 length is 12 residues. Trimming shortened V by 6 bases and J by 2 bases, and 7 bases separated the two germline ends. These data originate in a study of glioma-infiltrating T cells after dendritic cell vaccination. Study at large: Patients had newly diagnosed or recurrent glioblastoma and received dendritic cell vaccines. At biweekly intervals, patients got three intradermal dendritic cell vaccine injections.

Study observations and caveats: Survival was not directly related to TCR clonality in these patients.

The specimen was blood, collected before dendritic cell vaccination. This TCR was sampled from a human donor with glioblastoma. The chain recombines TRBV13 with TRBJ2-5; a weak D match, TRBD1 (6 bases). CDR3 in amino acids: CASSRGQETQYF. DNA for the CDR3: TGTGCCAGCAGTAGGGGGCAAGAGACCCAGTACTTC. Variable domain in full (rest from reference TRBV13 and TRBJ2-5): AAGVIQSPRHLIKEKRETATLKCYPIPRHDTVYWYQQGPGQDPQFLISFYEKMQSDKGSIPDRFSAQQFSDYHSELNMSSLELGDSALYFCASSRGQETQYFGPGTRLLVL.